The source of this T cell receptor beta chain is a study of blood T cell repertoires in COVID-19. Study details: Sites across the United States, Italy and Spain contributed samples from acute and convalescent COVID-19. PBMCs, B-cell-depleted T cells, or T cells provided the cDNA or gDNA that made up the material.

This clone turned up a few times. The CDR3 sequence is 15 residues long. CDR1 and CDR2 (germline): MGHRA, YSYEKL. Trimming removed 1 base from V and 0 bases from J, with 7 bases in between. Study processing details: Amplification from reference gene primers served as the basis for estimated nucleated cell counts. TCRdb keeps only in-frame clones here, not all; method: immunoSEQ multiplex PCR. That table gives V, J and clone size, and the DNA gave D and trimming. The repertoire includes roughly 67,000 clones, approximately 95% of them detected once, and 2.9% sits in the top ten. This sequence originates from a man between 65 and 85 years old with active COVID-19. Source material: peripheral blood. The V and J genes are TRBV4-1 and TRBJ1-5; D is unresolved. CDR3 protein: CASSQARGSNQPQHF. CDR3 DNA sequence: TGCGCCAGCAGCCAAGCCCGGGGTAGCAATCAGCCCCAGCATTTT.